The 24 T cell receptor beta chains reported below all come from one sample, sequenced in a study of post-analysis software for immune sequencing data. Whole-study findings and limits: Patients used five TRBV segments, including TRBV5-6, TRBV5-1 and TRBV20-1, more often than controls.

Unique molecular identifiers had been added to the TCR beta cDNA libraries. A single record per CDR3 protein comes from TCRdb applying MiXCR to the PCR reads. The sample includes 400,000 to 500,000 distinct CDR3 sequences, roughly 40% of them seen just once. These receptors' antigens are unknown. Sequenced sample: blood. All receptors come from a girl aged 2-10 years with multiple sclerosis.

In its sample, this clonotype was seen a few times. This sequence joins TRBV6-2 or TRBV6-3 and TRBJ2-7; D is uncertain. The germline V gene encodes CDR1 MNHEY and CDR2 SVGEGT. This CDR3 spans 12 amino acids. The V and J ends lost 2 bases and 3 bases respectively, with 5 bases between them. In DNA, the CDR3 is TGTGCCAGCAGTTACACGGTCTACGAGCAGTACTTC. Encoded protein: CASSYTVYEQYF.

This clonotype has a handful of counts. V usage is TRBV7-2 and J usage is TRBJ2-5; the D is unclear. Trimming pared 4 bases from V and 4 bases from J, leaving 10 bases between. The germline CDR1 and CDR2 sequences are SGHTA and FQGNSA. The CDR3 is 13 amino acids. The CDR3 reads CASSYTSGETQYF. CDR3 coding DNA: TGTGCCAGCAGCTACACCTCCGGAGAGACCCAGTACTTC.

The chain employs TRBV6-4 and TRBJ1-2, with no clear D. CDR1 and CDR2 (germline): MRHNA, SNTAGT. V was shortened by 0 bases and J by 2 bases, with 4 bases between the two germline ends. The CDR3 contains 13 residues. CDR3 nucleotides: TGTGCCAGCAGTGACTCTAGGAACTATGGCTACACCTTC. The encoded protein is CASSDSRNYGYTF.

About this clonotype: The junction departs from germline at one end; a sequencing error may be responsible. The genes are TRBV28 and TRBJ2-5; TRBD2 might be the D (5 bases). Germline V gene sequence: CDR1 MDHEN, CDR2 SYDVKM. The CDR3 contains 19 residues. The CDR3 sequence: CAGSFRRHDSVWEQETQYF. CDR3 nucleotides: TGTGCCGGCAGTTTTCGACGACACGACTCCGTGTGGGAGCAAGAGACCCAGTACTTC.

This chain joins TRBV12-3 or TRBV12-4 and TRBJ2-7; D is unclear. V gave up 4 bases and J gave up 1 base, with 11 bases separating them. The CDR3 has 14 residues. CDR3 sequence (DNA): TGTGCCAGCAGTTGGTTCGGCGGTTCCTACGAGCAGTACTTC. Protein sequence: CASSWFGGSYEQYF.

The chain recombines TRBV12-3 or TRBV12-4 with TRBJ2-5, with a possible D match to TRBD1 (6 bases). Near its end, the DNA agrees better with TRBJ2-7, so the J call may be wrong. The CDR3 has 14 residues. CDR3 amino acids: CASSSGVVGYEQYF. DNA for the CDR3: TGTGCCAGCAGTTCAGGGGTAGTGGGCTACGAGCAGTACTTC.

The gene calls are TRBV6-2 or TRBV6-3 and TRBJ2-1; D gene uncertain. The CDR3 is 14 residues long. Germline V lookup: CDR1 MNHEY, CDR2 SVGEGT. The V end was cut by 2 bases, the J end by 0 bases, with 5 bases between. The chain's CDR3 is CASSYSVSYNEQFF. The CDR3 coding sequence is TGTGCCAGCAGTTACAGTGTCTCCTACAATGAGCAGTTCTTC.

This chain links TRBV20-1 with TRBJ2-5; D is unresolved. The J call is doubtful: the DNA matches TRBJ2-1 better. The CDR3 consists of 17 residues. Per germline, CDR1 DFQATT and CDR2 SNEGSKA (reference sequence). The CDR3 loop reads CSAEPSCTVFLQETQFF. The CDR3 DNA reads TGCAGTGCTGAGCCCTCATGTACCGTGTTTCTCCAAGAGACCCAGTTCTTC.

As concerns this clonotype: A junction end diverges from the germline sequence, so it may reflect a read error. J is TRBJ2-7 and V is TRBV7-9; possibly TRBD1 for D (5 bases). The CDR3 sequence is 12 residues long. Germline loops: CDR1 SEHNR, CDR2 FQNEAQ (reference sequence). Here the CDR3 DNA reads TGTACCAGCAGACCCGACAGTATCGAGCAGTACTTC. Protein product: CTSRPDSIEQYF. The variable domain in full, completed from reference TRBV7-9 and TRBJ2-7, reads DTGVSQNPRHKITKRGQNVTFRCDPISEHNRLYWYRQTLGQGPEFLTYFQNEAQLEKSRLLSDRFSAERPKGSFSTLEIQRTEQGDSAMYLCTSRPDSIEQYFGPGTRLTVT.

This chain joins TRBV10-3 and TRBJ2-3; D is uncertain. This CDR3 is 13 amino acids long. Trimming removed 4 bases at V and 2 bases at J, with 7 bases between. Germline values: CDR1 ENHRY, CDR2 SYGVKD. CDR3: CAISVGYTDTQYF. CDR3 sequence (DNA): TGTGCCATCAGTGTTGGGTACACAGATACGCAGTATTTT.

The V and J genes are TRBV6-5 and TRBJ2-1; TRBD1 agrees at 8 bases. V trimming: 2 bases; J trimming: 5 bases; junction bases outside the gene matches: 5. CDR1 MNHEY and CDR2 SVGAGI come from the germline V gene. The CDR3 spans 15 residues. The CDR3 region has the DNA TGTGCCAGCAGTTACCAGGACAGGGCCCACAATGAGCAGTTCTTC. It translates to CASSYQDRAHNEQFF.

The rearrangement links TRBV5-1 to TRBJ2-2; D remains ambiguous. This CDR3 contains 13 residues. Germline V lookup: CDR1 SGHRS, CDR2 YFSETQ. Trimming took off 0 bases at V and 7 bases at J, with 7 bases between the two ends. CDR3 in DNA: TGCGCCAGCAGCTTGGAGTTCGGCGGGGAGCTGTTTTTT. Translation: CASSLEFGGELFF. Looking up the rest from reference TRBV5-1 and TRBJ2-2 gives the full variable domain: KAGVTQTPRYLIKTRGQQVTLSCSPISGHRSVSWYQQTPGQGLQFLFEYFSETQRNKGNFPGRFSGRQFSNSRSEMNVSTLELGDSALYLCASSLEFGGELFFGEGSRLTVL.

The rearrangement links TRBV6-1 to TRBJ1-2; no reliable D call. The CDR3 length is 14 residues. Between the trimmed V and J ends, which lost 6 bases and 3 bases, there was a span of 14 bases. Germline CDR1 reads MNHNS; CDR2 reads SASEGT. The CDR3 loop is CASSSPGRDYGYTF. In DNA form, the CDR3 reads TGTGCCAGCAGCAGCCCTGGGAGGGACTATGGCTACACCTTC.

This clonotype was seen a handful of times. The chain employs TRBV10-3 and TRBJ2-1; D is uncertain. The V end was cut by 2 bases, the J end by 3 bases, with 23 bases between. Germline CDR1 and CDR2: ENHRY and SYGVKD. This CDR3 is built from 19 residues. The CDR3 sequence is CAISEPGKAKLRFYNEQFF. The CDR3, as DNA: TGTGCCATCAGTGAGCCAGGTAAAGCTAAATTACGGTTCTACAATGAGCAGTTCTTC.

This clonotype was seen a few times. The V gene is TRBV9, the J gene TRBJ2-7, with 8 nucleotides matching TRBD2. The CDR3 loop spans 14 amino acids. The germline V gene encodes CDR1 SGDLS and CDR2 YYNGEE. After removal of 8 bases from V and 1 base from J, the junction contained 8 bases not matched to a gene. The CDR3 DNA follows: TGTGCCAGTGGCGGGGGGATGTCGTCCTACGAGCAGTACTTC. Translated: CASGGGMSSYEQYF.

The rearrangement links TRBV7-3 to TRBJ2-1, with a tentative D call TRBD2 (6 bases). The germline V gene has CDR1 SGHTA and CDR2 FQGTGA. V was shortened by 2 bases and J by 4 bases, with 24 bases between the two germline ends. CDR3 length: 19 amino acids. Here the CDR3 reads CASSLGLGPGAAEYNEQFF. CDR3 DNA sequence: TGTGCCAGCAGCTTAGGGTTGGGGCCGGGAGCGGCAGAGTACAATGAGCAGTTCTTC.

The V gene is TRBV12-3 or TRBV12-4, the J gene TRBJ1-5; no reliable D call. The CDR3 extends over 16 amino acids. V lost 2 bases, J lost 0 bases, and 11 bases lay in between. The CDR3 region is CASSLSLTNSNQPQHF. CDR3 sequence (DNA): TGTGCCAGCAGTTTAAGTTTGACAAATAGCAATCAGCCCCAGCATTTT.

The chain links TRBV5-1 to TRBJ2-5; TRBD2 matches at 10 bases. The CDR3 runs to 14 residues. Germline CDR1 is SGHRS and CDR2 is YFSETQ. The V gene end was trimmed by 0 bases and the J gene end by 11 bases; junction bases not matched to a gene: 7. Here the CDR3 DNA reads TGCGCCAGCAGCTTGGCTAGCGGGGGCCGCAGGCAGTACTTC. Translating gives CASSLASGGRRQYF.

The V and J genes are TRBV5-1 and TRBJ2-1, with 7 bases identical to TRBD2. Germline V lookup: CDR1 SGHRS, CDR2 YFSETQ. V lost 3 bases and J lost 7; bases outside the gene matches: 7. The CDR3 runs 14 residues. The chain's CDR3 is CASSSGGGYNEQFF. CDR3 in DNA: TGCGCCAGCAGCTCGGGCGGGGGTTATAATGAGCAGTTCTTC.

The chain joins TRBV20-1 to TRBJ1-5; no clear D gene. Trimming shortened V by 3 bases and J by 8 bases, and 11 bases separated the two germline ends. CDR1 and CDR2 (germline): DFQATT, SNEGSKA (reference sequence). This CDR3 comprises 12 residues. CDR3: CSASHNREPQHF. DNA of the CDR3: TGCAGTGCTAGCCATAACCGGGAGCCCCAGCATTTT.

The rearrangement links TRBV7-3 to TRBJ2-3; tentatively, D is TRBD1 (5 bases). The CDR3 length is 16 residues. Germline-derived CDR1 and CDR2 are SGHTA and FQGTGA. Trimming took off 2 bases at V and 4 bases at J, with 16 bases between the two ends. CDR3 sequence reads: CASSLGVGRAADTQYF. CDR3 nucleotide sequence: TGTGCCAGCAGCTTAGGCGTAGGCAGGGCAGCAGATACGCAGTATTTT.

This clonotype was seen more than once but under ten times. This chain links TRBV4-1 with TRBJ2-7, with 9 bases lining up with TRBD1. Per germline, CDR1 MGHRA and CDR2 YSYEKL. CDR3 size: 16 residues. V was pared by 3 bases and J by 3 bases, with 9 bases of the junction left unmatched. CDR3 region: CASSHHIGTGNYEQYF. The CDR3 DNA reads TGCGCCAGCAGCCATCACATAGGGACAGGGAACTACGAGCAGTACTTC.

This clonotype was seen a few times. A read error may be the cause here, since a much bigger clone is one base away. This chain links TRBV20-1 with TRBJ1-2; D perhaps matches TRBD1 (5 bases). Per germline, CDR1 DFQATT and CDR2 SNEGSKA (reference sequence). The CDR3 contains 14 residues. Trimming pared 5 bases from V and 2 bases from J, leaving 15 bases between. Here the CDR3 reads CSAPCGGTNYGYTF. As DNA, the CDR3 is TGCAGTGCTCCCTGCGGGGGTACGAACTATGGCTACACCTTC.

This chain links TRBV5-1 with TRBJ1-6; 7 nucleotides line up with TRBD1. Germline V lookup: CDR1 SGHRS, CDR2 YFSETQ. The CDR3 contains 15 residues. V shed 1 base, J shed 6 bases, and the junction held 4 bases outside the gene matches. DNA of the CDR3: TGCGCCAGCAGCTTGACCGGGACAGCTAATTCACCCCTCCACTTT. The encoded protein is CASSLTGTANSPLHF.